The rows below give T cell receptor beta chains drawn from one sample of a study of vaccination and CD4 T cells after COVID-19. From the PCR reads, TCRdb called clonotypes with MiXCR, one entry per CDR3 protein. Of 11,000 or so distinct CDR3 sequences detected, approximately 49% appear once; the ten largest clones hold roughly a tenth. No antigen has been assigned to these receptors. The sequenced material came from CD4+ T cells from blood, cultured in vitro. These receptors came from a human donor who had recovered from COVID-19. The CDR3 runs from the conserved cysteine through the conserved F or W. The D gene is left open where the match is weak. The size of a clone is reported for some rows only, either as once, few or many, or as a class for expanded clones.

j_gene | d_gene | v_gene | abundance | CDR3aa | CDR3nt
TRBJ2-1 | TRBD1 | TRBV27 | few | CASSFVAGGAYNEQFF | TGTGCCAGCAGTTTCGTCGCAGGGGGAGCCTACAATGAGCAGTTCTTC
TRBJ1-5 | - | TRBV20-1 | few | CSARDPGGSNNQPQHF | TGCAGTGCTAGAGATCCAGGAGGTAGTAACAATCAGCCCCAGCATTTT
TRBJ1-5 | - | TRBV10-3 | - | CAISEPRSQGYSNQPQHF | TGTGCCATCAGTGAGCCCAGATCGCAAGGTTATAGCAATCAGCCCCAGCATTTT
TRBJ1-5 | - | TRBV28 | few | CASSNRGGQYSNQPQHF | TGTGCCAGCAGTAACCGGGGGGGACAATATAGCAATCAGCCCCAGCATTTT
TRBJ1-1 | - | TRBV7-9 | - | CASSLGSHLPNTEAFF | TGTGCCAGCAGCTTAGGGAGTCATTTGCCGAACACTGAAGCTTTCTTT
TRBJ2-1 | - | TRBV2 | - | CASSEDRFRTEQFF | TGTGCCAGCAGTGAGGACCGTTTCCGTACCGAGCAGTTCTTC
TRBJ2-3 | - | TRBV20-1 | - | CSAANRVGADTQYF | TGCAGTGCTGCGAACAGGGTCGGGGCAGATACGCAGTATTTT
TRBJ2-7 | TRBD1 | TRBV24-1 | - | CATSEGTGTGGPYEQYF | TGTGCCACCAGTGAGGGGACGGGGACAGGGGGACCCTACGAGCAGTACTTC
TRBJ1-6 | - | TRBV2 | - | CASSPFGDSPLHF | TGTGCCAGCTCCCCTTTTGGCGATTCACCCCTCCACTTT
TRBJ2-1 | - | TRBV20-1 | - | CSAGWRSNEQFF | TGCAGTGCCGGGTGGCGGTCCAATGAGCAGTTCTTC
TRBJ2-2 | TRBD1 | TRBV7-2 | - | CASSLSAVTGQNTGELFF | TGTGCCAGCAGCTTATCGGCGGTGACAGGGCAGAACACCGGGGAGCTGTTTTTT
TRBJ1-2 | - | TRBV24-1 | few | CATSPGPDRPNYGYTF | TGTGCCACCAGTCCCGGTCCCGACAGGCCTAACTATGGCTACACCTTC
TRBJ2-2 | TRBD2 | TRBV7-9 | few | CASIDLRVSGGRASGELFF | TGTGCCAGCATCGATCTTAGGGTCTCGGGCGGGAGGGCCTCCGGGGAGCTGTTTTTT
TRBJ1-2 | TRBD1 | TRBV20-1 | few | CSASTGDYGYTF | TGCAGTGCTAGTACAGGGGATTATGGCTACACCTTC
TRBJ1-5 | - | TRBV19 | - | CASSPRAGRNRPQHF | TGTGCCAGTAGCCCCCGGGCAGGGAGGAATCGGCCCCAGCATTTT
TRBJ2-1 | TRBD2 | TRBV6-1 | - | CASRGGLHEQFF | TGTGCCAGCAGGGGAGGGTTGCATGAGCAGTTCTTC
TRBJ2-5 | TRBD2 | TRBV20-1 | - | CSARNLAGVVETQYF | TGCAGTGCTAGGAATTTAGCGGGAGTGGTAGAGACCCAGTACTTC
TRBJ2-3 | - | TRBV2 | - | CASRKGGWDTDTQYF | TGTGCCAGCAGGAAAGGGGGGTGGGACACAGATACGCAGTATTTT
TRBJ1-2 | - | TRBV28 | few | CASSTLNGYTF | TGTGCCAGCAGTACACTGAATGGCTACACCTTC
TRBJ2-3 | - | TRBV20-1 | - | CSALNILGDIDTQYF | TGCAGTGCTCTCAATATATTAGGAGATATAGATACGCAGTATTTT
TRBJ2-1 | TRBD2 | TRBV2 | - | CASSGGTSESNEQFF | TGTGCCAGCAGTGGGGGGACTAGCGAGAGCAATGAGCAGTTCTTC
TRBJ1-4 | - | TRBV28 | - | CASSFRAGGREKLFF | TGTGCCAGCAGTTTCCGGGCGGGGGGCAGAGAAAAACTGTTTTTT
TRBJ2-7 | - | TRBV7-2 | - | CASSAQGGGSYEQYF | TGTGCCAGCAGCGCGCAAGGGGGGGGCTCCTACGAGCAGTACTTC
TRBJ2-2 | - | TRBV6-5 | once | CASSYSHAGQNTGELFF | TGTGCCAGCAGTTACTCTCATGCGGGGCAGAACACCGGGGAGCTGTTTTTT
TRBJ2-7 | - | TRBV6-1 | - | CASVDPHYEQYF | TGTGCCAGCGTGGACCCCCACTACGAGCAGTACTTC
TRBJ2-7 | TRBD1 | TRBV7-2 | - | CASSRQGGNSYEQYF | TGTGCCAGCAGCCGACAGGGTGGAAACTCCTACGAGCAGTACTTC
TRBJ1-5 | - | TRBV7-9 | - | CASSFGSNQPQHF | TGTGCCAGCAGCTTCGGGAGCAATCAGCCCCAGCATTTT
TRBJ2-7 | TRBD2 | TRBV6-1 | - | CASRKRILAGVVFEQYF | TGTGCCAGCAGAAAGAGAATCCTAGCGGGAGTTGTTTTCGAGCAGTACTTC
TRBJ2-7 | TRBD2 | TRBV27 | - | CASRLGRTYEQYF | TGTGCCAGCCGCCTCGGGAGGACCTACGAGCAGTACTTC
TRBJ1-5 | - | TRBV2 | few | CASRGGSNQPQHF | TGTGCCAGCAGGGGAGGAAGCAATCAGCCCCAGCATTTT
TRBJ1-5 | - | TRBV20-1 | few | CSAREGGGEGQPQHF | TGCAGTGCTAGAGAGGGGGGGGGCGAGGGTCAGCCCCAGCATTTT
TRBJ2-2 | TRBD2 | TRBV25-1 | once | CASSESSGRATGELFF | TGTGCCAGCAGTGAATCTAGCGGGAGGGCTACCGGGGAGCTGTTTTTT
TRBJ1-1 | TRBD1 | TRBV20-1 | few | CSATRGGAAEAFF | TGCAGCGCAACCAGAGGGGGCGCGGCCGAAGCTTTCTTT
TRBJ2-2 | - | TRBV2 | - | CASRMLGLTGELFF | TGTGCCAGCCGTATGTTGGGCCTGACCGGGGAGCTGTTTTTT
TRBJ1-6 | - | TRBV7-8 | - | CASTIGNNSPLHF | TGTGCCAGCACGATTGGTAATAATTCACCCCTCCACTTT
TRBJ1-1 | - | TRBV4-2 | - | CASSQEKGAEAFF | TGTGCCAGCAGCCAAGAAAAGGGGGCTGAAGCTTTCTTT
TRBJ2-7 | TRBD2 | TRBV7-7 | - | CASSYTSGKEQYF | TGTGCCAGCAGCTATACTAGCGGGAAAGAGCAGTACTTC